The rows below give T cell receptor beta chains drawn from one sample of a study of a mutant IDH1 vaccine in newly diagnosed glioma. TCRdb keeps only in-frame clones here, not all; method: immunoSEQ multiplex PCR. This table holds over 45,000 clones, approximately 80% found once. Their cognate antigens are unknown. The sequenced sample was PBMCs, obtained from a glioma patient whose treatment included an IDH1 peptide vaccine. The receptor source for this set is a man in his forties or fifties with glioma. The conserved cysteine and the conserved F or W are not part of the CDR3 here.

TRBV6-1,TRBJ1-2,ASSEGPRGHNYGYT
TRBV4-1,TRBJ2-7,ASSQRGTNAYEQY
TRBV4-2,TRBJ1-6,ASSQVARGQSGSPLH
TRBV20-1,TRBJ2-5,SASDFETQY
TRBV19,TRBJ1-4,ASSIVGQGFSANEKLF
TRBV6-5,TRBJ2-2,ASSYGTPVTGELF
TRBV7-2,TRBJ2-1,ASSPRGRGGLSEQF
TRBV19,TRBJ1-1,ASSRGGFRNTEAF
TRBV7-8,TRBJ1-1,ASSSRDDLNTEAF
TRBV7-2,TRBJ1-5,ASSLFSSTGNQPQH
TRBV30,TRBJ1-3,AWSQETGNTIY
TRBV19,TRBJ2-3,ASSALRTGKDTQY
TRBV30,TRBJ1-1,AQSDGRNTEAF
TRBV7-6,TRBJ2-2,ASSSRTAAPNTGELF
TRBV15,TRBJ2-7,ATSRTRDRFYEQY
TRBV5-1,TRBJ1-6,ASSLTNGDSPLH
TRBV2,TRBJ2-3,ASSDTRGGTDTQY
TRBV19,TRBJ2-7,ASRQGGGYEQY
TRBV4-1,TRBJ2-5,ASSAVRRGGLGETQY
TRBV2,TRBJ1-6,ASSGGTASSPLH
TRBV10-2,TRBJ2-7,ASYSGTSGVYEQY
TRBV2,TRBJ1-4,ASNPSESNEKLF
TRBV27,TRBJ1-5,ASSARTGGGSNQPQH
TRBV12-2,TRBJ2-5,VASTELQETQY
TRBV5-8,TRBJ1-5,ASSLVGANQPQH